This T cell receptor beta chain was documented in a study of blood T cells in healthy people across ages (dated by TCRdb to the mid-2010s). Study-level background: In model experiments, roughly one uniquely barcoded TCR beta cDNA molecule per two T cells was captured by template switching. To track age-related changes in TCR beta repertoire diversity, the study relied on deep sequencing normalized with unique cDNA molecular identifiers. The donors were split into four age groups: young (average about 16 years), middle-aged (around 37), aged (62) and long-lived (more than 80). To avoid experimental bias, donors of different ages were spread randomly across the sequencing lanes. Two additional independent replicas of 1 million unique cDNA reads from the same blood draw were analyzed for two donors (one aged 18 to 30 and one aged 80 or older).

The library relied on 5' RACE. TCRdb records Illumina HiSeq 2500 as the sequencer. A second about 7 to 11 cycle PCR used a sample-barcoded 5' primer and a J-beta primer mix. A unique molecular identifier was introduced onto each TCR beta cDNA molecule by a template-switch 5' adaptor carrying 12 random nucleotides. Each sample yielded at least 2.5 million CDR3-containing paired-end reads. The Mint cDNA synthesis kit, primed by a TRBC-specific oligonucleotide, was used to synthesize first-strand cDNA from all RNA. Following uracil-DNA glycosylase treatment, a first 18-cycle PCR with universal primers M1SS and BC2_uni_R was performed on all cDNA. The study's processing was this. For normalization, 1 million high-quality reads, each with a distinct molecular identifier, were randomly selected from each sample. Instead of being binned into consensus sequences, reads with shared molecular identifiers were discarded. CDR3 identification, clonotype clustering and error correction used MiTCR with a Q25 quality threshold and the strictest error-elimination algorithm. A nonparametric unseen species model with Euler transformation was used to estimate a lower bound on total TCR beta diversity. Using fastp at Q25 and MiXCR, TCRdb reprocessed the public reads and kept productive beta chains. Every entry covers one CDR3 protein and lists the most common genes and DNA from its rows. The V and J calls and clone size come from TCRdb's table, not from the authors' own analysis. For this sample the table gives around 1.5 million distinct CDR3 sequences, of which about 43% were detected only once. Approximately 7.9% of the sample belongs to the ten largest clones.

Of note for this clonotype: Its antigen is unknown. Base qualities are not at hand, and no much larger clone is one base apart.

Systemically healthy Caucasian individuals from Russia, 39 in total and aged roughly 6 to 100 years, were included as donors. Each donor gave around 9.9 milliliters of peripheral blood, collected into EDTA-treated Vacutainer tubes. PBMCs were isolated by Ficoll-Paque density-gradient centrifugation, with at least 6 million obtained per sample. Total RNA, at least 6 micrograms per sample, was extracted from PBMCs with Trizol reagent. For every donor, an aliquot of PBMCs went through flow cytometry to measure the percentages of naive CD45RAhigh/CD27high T cells. Deletion took 0 bases off V and 8 bases off J, with a span of 16 bases between the germline ends. From the cysteine through the phenylalanine, the CDR3 covers 16 amino acids. Of the read, only the CDR3 DNA is kept; its 48 bases are in frame from base 1. The germline V gene encodes CDR1 MGHRA and CDR2 YSYEKL. Study-wide findings and limitations: Because profiling used bulk unsorted PBMCs, naive and antigen-experienced compartments could not be compared conclusively. As age increased, observed TCR beta diversity per million T cells dropped in a roughly linear way, and a significant reduction was already evident by age 40. The long-lived group showed more naive CD4+ T cells, fewer expanded clones and increased TCR diversity than the aged group, suggesting age selection. Donor CMV infection status was unknown, potentially confounding age-related changes in expanded clonotypes. Estimates of total diversity based on one million sequenced T cells were considered lower bounds and underestimates. Observed TCR beta diversity correlated strongly with the percentage of naive T cells measured by flow cytometry.

The sequencing sample was made of blood. This receptor was identified in a woman between 18 and 30 years old in good health. The chain was built from TRBV4-1 and TRBJ1-4; a tentative D call is TRBD1 (6 bases match). CDR3 sequence: CASSQDGNRAGEKLFF. The nucleotide sequence reads as follows: TGCGCCAGCAGCCAAGATGGGAACAGGGCTGGCGAAAAACTGTTTTTT.